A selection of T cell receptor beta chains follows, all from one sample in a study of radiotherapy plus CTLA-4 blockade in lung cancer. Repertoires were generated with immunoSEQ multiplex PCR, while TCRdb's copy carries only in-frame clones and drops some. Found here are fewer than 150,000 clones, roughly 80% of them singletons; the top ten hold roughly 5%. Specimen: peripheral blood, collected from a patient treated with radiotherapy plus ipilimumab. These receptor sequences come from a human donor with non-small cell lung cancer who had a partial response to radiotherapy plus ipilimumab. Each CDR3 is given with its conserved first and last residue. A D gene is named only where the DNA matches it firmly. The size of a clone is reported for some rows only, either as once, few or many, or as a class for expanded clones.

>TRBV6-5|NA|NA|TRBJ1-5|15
TGTGCCAGCAGCCTGACAGAAGATAGCAATCAGCCCCAGCATTTT
CASSLTEDSNQPQHF
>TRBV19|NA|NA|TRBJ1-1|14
TGTGCCAGTAGTAGCAGGGCTGTAAACACTGAAGCTTTCTTT
CASSSRAVNTEAFF
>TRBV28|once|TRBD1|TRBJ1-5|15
TGTGCCAGCAGTTCAGGGACAGGGGGGGATCAGCCCCAGCATTTT
CASSSGTGGDQPQHF
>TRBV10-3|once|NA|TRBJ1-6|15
TGTGCCATCAGGACGGGAGGGGCTCGTGATTCACCCCTCCACTTT
CAIRTGGARDSPLHF
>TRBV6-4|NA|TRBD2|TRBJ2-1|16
TGTGCCAGCAGCGGCCTAGGGACTAGCGGGAGCCATGAGCAGTTCTTC
CASSGLGTSGSHEQFF
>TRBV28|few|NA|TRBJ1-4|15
TGTGCCAGCAGTATCCCGGGACTCGGGGATGAAAAACTGTTTTTT
CASSIPGLGDEKLFF
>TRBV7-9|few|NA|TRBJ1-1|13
TGTGCCAGCAGCAAACGGGACTACACTGAAGCTTTCTTT
CASSKRDYTEAFF
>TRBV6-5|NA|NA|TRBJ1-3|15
TGTGCCAGCAGGGACGACCAGGGGACGGGGAACACCATATATTTT
CASRDDQGTGNTIYF
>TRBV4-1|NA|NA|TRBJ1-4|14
TGCGCCAGCAGCGTGGGGGCAGATAATGAAAAACTGTTTTTT
CASSVGADNEKLFF
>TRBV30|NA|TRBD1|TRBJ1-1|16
TGTGCCTGGAGCCCCCGGACAGGATTTATGAACACTGAAGCTTTCTTT
CAWSPRTGFMNTEAFF
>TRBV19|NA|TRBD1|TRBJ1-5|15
TGTGCCAGTAGTACGGACAGGGGGTTAGATCAGCCCCAGCATTTT
CASSTDRGLDQPQHF
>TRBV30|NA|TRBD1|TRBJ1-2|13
TGTGCCTGGAGGTGGACAGGCGCTGGTGGCTACACCTTC
CAWRWTGAGGYTF
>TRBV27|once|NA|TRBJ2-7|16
TGTGCCAGCAGTTTTTTTACCGGGACCAGGGGCCTCGAGCAGTACTTC
CASSFFTGTRGLEQYF
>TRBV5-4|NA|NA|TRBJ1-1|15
TGTGCCAGCAGCTTGGATGTGGGAGGAGACACTGAAGCTTTCTTT
CASSLDVGGDTEAFF
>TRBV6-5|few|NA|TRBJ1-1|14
TGTGCCAGCAGCCCGGCCGGGTCGAACACTGAAGCTTTCTTT
CASSPAGSNTEAFF
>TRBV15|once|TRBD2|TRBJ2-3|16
TGTGCCACCAGCCCGGTGGGGGGACTACAAACAGATACGCAGTATTTT
CATSPVGGLQTDTQYF